The entry that follows covers one T cell receptor (beta chain) sequence. This entry is derived from a study of blood T cell repertoires in COVID-19. Study summary: The United States, Italy and Spain were the sources of the acute and convalescent COVID-19 samples. Sources were T cells, B-cell-depleted T cells, or PBMCs; the material itself was cDNA or gDNA.

The ends were cut back, 3 bases at V and 0 bases at J, with 9 bases in the middle. From germline, CDR1 is SGHAT and CDR2 FQNNGV. The CDR3 extends over 15 amino acids. As handled by the study authors: Reference gene primer amplification gave nucleated cell count estimates. Repertoires were generated with immunoSEQ multiplex PCR, while TCRdb's copy carries only in-frame clones and drops some. That table is the source of V, J and clone size, and D and trimming were worked out from the DNA. Here the sample spans approximately 150,000 clones, around nine tenths being singletons. The TCR sequence derives from a human donor in a cohort sampled during active COVID-19. Sequencing was done on a sample of peripheral blood. The chain has TRBV11-2 and TRBJ1-3, with D maybe TRBD1 (6 bases). CDR3 loop: CASSLTGLSGNTIYF. Written as DNA, the CDR3 is TGTGCCAGCAGCTTGACAGGACTCTCTGGAAACACCATATATTTT.